This T cell receptor beta chain was retrieved from a study of blood T cell repertoires in COVID-19. Across the study: Acute-phase and convalescent COVID-19 samples originated in the United States, Italy and Spain.

Under the authors' procedure: From reference gene primer amplification, estimates of nucleated cell counts were derived. Here immunoSEQ multiplex PCR was the method, and the copy in TCRdb shows in-frame clones only, minus some. V, J and clone size derive from that table, while D and trimming were established from the DNA sequence. The data contain 130,000 or so clones, 70% to 85% of them singletons. Sample: peripheral blood. The sequence came from a woman older than 75 with acute or convalescent COVID-19.

CDR3 in DNA: TGCGCCAGCAGCCCTGACAGCGACTCCTATGGCTACACCTTC. Amino acids: CASSPDSDSYGYTF. The chain uses TRBV5-1 and TRBJ1-2; the D gene is possibly TRBD1 (5 bases). The CDR3 has 14 residues. V was trimmed by 4 bases and J by 4 bases, leaving 14 bases between them. Germline V gene lookup returns CDR1 SGHRS and CDR2 YFSETQ.